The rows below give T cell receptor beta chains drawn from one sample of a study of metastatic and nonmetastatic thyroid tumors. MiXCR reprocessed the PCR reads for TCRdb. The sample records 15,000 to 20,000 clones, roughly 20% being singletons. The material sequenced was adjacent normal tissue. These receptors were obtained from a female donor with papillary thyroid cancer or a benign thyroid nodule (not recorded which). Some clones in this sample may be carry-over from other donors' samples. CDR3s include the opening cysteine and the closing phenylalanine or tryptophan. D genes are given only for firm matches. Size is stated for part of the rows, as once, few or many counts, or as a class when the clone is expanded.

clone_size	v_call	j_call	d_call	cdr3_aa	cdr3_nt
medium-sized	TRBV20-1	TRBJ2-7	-	CSARARDEQYF	TGCAGTGCTAGAGCTCGGGACGAGCAGTACTTC
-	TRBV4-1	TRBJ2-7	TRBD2	CASSHSREGTSYEQYF	TGCGCCAGCAGCCACTCAAGGGAGGGGACCTCCTACGAGCAGTACTTC
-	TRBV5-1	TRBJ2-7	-	CASSLALGGPYEQYF	TGCGCCAGCAGCTTGGCCCTCGGGGGACCCTACGAGCAGTACTTC
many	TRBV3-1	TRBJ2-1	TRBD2	CASSQDRLAGYYNEQFF	TGTGCCAGCAGCCAAGACAGACTAGCGGGATACTACAATGAGCAGTTCTTC
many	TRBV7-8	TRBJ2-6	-	CASSPRRDAGANVLTF	TGTGCCAGCAGCCCGAGACGAGACGCTGGGGCCAACGTCCTGACTTTC
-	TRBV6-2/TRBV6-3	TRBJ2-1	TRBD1	CATQLRGSDRGPMSQFF	TGTGCCACGCAATTACGAGGATCGGACAGGGGGCCAATGTCGCAGTTCTTC
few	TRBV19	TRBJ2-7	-	CASSIGEWDEQYF	TGTGCCAGTAGTATAGGGGAATGGGACGAGCAGTACTTC
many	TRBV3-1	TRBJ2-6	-	CASSQTLAGANVLTF	TGTGCCAGCAGCCAAACCCTAGCTGGGGCCAACGTCCTGACTTTC
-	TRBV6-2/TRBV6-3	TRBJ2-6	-	CASSYSFPGLSDSGANVLTF	TGTGCCAGCAGTTACTCGTTTCCCGGACTCTCCGACTCTGGGGCCAACGTCCTGACTTTC
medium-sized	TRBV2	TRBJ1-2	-	CASGLLRVAPHGYTF	TGTGCCAGCGGACTGCTCAGGGTAGCCCCCCATGGCTACACCTTC
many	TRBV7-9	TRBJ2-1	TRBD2	CASSFGTSGRNRDEQFF	TGTGCCAGCAGCTTTGGGACTAGCGGGAGGAATAGGGATGAGCAGTTCTTC
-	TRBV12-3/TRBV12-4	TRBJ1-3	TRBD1	CASRTGSLSGNTIYF	TGTGCCAGCAGGACAGGGAGCCTCTCTGGAAACACCATATATTTT
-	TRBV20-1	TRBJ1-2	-	CSARGGRGYGYTF	TGCAGTGCTAGAGGGGGCCGGGGCTATGGCTACACCTTC
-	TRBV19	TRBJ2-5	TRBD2	CASSIRLAGGAETQYF	TGCGCAAGTAGTATCCGACTAGCGGGAGGGGCAGAGACCCAGTACTTC
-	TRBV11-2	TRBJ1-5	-	CASSSASITDTQHF	TGTGCCAGCAGCTCCGCGTCTATCACAGATACGCAGCATTTT
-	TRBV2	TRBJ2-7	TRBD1	CASSVPGGYEQYF	TGTGCCAGCAGTGTGCCAGGGGGATACGAGCAGTACTTC
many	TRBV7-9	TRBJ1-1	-	CASSLRTSLTEAFF	TGTGCCAGCAGCTTGAGGACATCCCTCACTGAAGCTTTCTTT
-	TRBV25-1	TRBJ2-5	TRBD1	CSSSDPGQGETHYF	TGTTCCAGCAGTGACCCAGGACAGGGGGAGACCCATTACTTC
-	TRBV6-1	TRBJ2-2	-	CASSDNLRAGELFF	TGTGCCAGCAGTGATAATTTGAGGGCCGGGGAGCTGTTTTTT
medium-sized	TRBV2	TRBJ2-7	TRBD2	CASMPGGFGSYEQYF	TGTGCCAGCATGCCGGGGGGGTTTGGATCCTACGAGCAGTACTTC
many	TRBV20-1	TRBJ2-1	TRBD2	CSARSGLAGGPRQFF	TGCAGTGCTAGATCGGGACTAGCGGGAGGGCCTCGGCAGTTCTTC
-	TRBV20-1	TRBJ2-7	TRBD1	CSARDRLSYEQYF	TGCAGTGCCAGGGACAGGCTTTCCTACGAGCAGTACTTC
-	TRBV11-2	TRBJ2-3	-	CASSLGHGTDTQYF	TGTGCCAGCAGCTTAGGGCACGGCACAGATACGCAGTATTTT
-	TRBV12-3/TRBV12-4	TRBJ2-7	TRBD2	CASSLNGTSGRLGDYEQYF	TGTGCCAGCAGTTTGAACGGGACTAGCGGGAGGTTGGGGGACTACGAGCAGTACTTC
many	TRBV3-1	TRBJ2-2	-	CASSPLGGSTGELFF	TGTGCCAGCAGCCCACTAGGGGGGAGCACCGGGGAGCTGTTTTTT
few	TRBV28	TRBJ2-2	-	CASRRGITGELFF	TGTGCCAGCAGACGGGGTATCACCGGGGAGCTGTTTTTT
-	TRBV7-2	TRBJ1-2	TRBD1	CASSPAGTGVYGYTF	TGTGCCAGCAGCCCGGCCGGGACAGGGGTCTATGGCTACACCTTC